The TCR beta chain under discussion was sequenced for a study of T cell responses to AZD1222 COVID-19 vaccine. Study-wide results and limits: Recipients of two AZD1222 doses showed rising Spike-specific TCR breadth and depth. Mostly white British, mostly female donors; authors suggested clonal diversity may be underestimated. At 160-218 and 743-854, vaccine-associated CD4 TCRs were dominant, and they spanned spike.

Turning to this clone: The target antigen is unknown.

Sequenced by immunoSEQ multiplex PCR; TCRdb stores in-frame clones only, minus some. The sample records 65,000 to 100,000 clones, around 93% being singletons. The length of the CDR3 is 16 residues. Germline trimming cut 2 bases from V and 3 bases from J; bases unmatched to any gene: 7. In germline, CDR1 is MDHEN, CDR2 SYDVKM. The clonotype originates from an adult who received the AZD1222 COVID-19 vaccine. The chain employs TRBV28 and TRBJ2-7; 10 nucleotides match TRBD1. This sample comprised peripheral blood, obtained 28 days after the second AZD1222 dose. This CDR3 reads CASSLVGTGALYEQYF. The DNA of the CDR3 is TGTGCCAGCAGTTTAGTTGGGACAGGGGCCCTCTACGAGCAGTACTTC. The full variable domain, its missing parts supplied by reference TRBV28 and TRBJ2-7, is DVKVTQSSRYLVKRTGEKVFLECVQDMDHENMFWYRQDPGLGLRLIYFSYDVKMKEKGDIPEGYSVSREKKERFSLILESASTNQTSMYLCASSLVGTGALYEQYFGPGTRLTVT.